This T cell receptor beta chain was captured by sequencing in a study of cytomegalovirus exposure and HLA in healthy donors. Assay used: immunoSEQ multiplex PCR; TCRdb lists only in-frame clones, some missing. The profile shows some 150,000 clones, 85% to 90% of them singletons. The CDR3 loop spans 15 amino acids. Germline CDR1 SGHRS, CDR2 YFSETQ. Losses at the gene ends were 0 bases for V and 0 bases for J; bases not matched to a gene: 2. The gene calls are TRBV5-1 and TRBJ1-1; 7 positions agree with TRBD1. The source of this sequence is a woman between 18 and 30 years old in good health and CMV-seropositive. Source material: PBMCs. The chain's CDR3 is CASSLDRGMNTEAFF. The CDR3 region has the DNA TGCGCCAGCAGCTTGGACAGGGGAATGAACACTGAAGCTTTCTTT.